Each of the 32 T cell receptor beta chains below was sequenced from the same sample in a study of OX40 agonist ivuxolimab in advanced cancers. The method behind the library was the immunoSEQ multiplex PCR assay. The source is immuneACCESS, and TCRdb retained only in-frame sequences with V and J called. Part of the clones is not carried over; for the studies checked, unresolved V genes explain less than half of this, and the remainder is unexplained. The sample table lists about 110,000 clones, around 90% of them with a count of one. The ten top clones hold approximately 1.1% of the sample. Sequencing was performed on CD4+ or CD8+ T cells sorted from blood, taken in a trial of the OX40 agonist ivuxolimab. All receptors derive from an adult with an advanced solid tumor such as melanoma, head and neck, liver or kidney cancer.

The chain uses TRBV28 and TRBJ2-3; 8 bases are shared with TRBD2. Trimming took 8 bases from V and 4 from J; bases not matched to a gene: 11. The CDR3 consists of 15 residues. In germline, CDR1 is MDHEN, CDR2 SYDVKM. The CDR3 sequence: CASHYSGTPPDTQYF. CDR3 sequence (DNA): TGTGCCAGCCATTATAGCGGGACGCCCCCAGATACGCAGTATTTT.

The table lists this clone with a count of one. The chain joins TRBV10-2 to TRBJ1-1, with D possibly being TRBD1 (6 bases). Looked up from germline, CDR1 is WSHSY and CDR2 is SAAADI. CDR3 length: 13 amino acids. Deletions cut 5 bases from V and 2 bases from J, with 9 bases between. The DNA for the CDR3 is TGCGCCAGCAGTCCGGGGGCTAACACTGAAGCTTTCTTT. Protein product: CASSPGANTEAFF.

V is TRBV2 and J is TRBJ1-1; D uncertain. This CDR3 has 13 amino acids. Germline V gives CDR1 SNHLY, CDR2 FYNNEI. Trimming pared 6 bases from V and 0 bases from J, leaving 8 bases between. CDR3: CASSGPLNTEAFF. Written as DNA, the CDR3 is TGTGCCAGCAGCGGACCGCTGAACACTGAAGCTTTCTTT.

A remark on this clone: In the same sample, other DNA sequences code for this CDR3. This chain joins TRBV5-1 and TRBJ2-1; no definite D call. Germline CDR1 and CDR2: SGHRS and YFSETQ. The CDR3 extends over 16 amino acids. The V and J ends lost 0 bases and 4 bases respectively, with 14 bases between them. The CDR3 DNA is TGCGCCAGCAGCTTGGAGAGTTCAGGTGAATACAATGAGCAGTTCTTC. Translated, it gives CASSLESSGEYNEQFF. Complete variable domain (other parts from reference TRBV5-1 and TRBJ2-1): KAGVTQTPRYLIKTRGQQVTLSCSPISGHRSVSWYQQTPGQGLQFLFEYFSETQRNKGNFPGRFSGRQFSNSRSEMNVSTLELGDSALYLCASSLESSGEYNEQFFGPGTRLTVL.

The genes are TRBV7-9 and TRBJ1-1, with no clear D. Germline CDR1 SEHNR, CDR2 FQNEAQ (reference sequence). The germline V and J ends were trimmed by 7 bases and 0 bases, with 6 bases remaining between them. This CDR3 has 12 residues. The CDR3 reads CASNKVNTEAFF. The CDR3 region has the DNA TGTGCCAGCAATAAGGTGAACACTGAAGCTTTCTTT.

The rearrangement links TRBV6-5 to TRBJ1-1; 9 bases are shared with TRBD1. There are 14 residues in the CDR3. V lost 5 bases, J lost 3 bases, and 4 bases stayed unmatched. CDR1 is MNHEY and CDR2 is SVGAGI in the germline V gene. CDR3 in amino acids: CASSGQGFDTEAFF. CDR3 DNA sequence: TGTGCCAGCAGTGGACAGGGGTTCGACACTGAAGCTTTCTTT.

As DNA, the CDR3 is TGTGCCAGCTCCCTTAGCGGGAGACTAGGAAATGAGCAGTTCTTC. Amino acids: CASSLSGRLGNEQFF. V is TRBV25-1 and J is TRBJ2-1; 9 bases are shared with TRBD2. Germline loops: CDR1 MGHDK, CDR2 SYGVNS. This CDR3 has 15 residues. Losses at the gene ends were 8 bases for V and 7 bases for J; bases not matched to a gene: 12.

The chain recombines TRBV5-1 with TRBJ2-7, with D perhaps matching TRBD1 (5 bases). This CDR3 spans 16 amino acids. The germline V and J ends were trimmed by 1 base and 0 bases, with 14 bases remaining between them. Germline V lookup: CDR1 SGHRS, CDR2 YFSETQ. The CDR3 bases are TGCGCCAGCAGCTTGATGGTTCAGGGCAGCTCCTACGAGCAGTACTTC. Translation: CASSLMVQGSSYEQYF.

V and J are TRBV28 and TRBJ1-1, with 8 positions matching TRBD1. The length of the CDR3 is 15 residues. The junction had 7 bases not matched to a gene; V was cut back by 6 bases and J by 1 base. From germline, CDR1 is MDHEN and CDR2 SYDVKM. The CDR3 DNA follows: TGTGCCAGCAGCGGGCAGGGGGCAAAGAACACTGAAGCTTTCTTT. Amino acids: CASSGQGAKNTEAFF.

J is TRBJ2-2 and V is TRBV10-3; 7 bases match TRBD2. Germline CDR1 is ENHRY and CDR2 is SYGVKD. V gave up 6 bases and J gave up 3 bases; unmatched junction bases: 7. This CDR3 spans 15 amino acids. The chain's CDR3 is CAISDSRGDTGELFF. DNA of the CDR3: TGTGCCATCAGCGACTCCCGGGGGGACACCGGGGAGCTGTTTTTT.

J is TRBJ2-3 and V is TRBV5-1, with TRBD2 matching 9 bases. Germline loops: CDR1 SGHRS, CDR2 YFSETQ. The trim removed 0 bases at V and 4 bases at J, leaving 3 bases unmatched. This CDR3 has 15 residues. The CDR3 sequence: CASSLVSGSSDTQYF. CDR3 nucleotide sequence: TGCGCCAGCAGCTTGGTTAGCGGGAGTTCAGATACGCAGTATTTT.

Only a few counts were recorded for this clone. The rearrangement links TRBV9 to TRBJ1-5; possibly TRBD1 for D (5 bases). Trimming took off 0 bases at V and 0 bases at J, with 7 bases between the two ends. CDR1 is SGDLS, CDR2 YYNGEE, per germline. This CDR3 is 15 amino acids long. As DNA, the CDR3 is TGTGCCAGCAGCGTAGCAGGGAATAGCAATCAGCCCCAGCATTTT. Translating gives CASSVAGNSNQPQHF.

This chain uses TRBV27 with TRBJ2-5; D may match TRBD1 or TRBD2 (5 bases each). Germline V gene lookup returns CDR1 MNHEY and CDR2 SMNVEV (reference sequence). This CDR3 has 17 residues. Trimming took off 3 bases at V and 3 bases at J, with 20 bases between the two ends. The CDR3 spells CASSFGLGASLKETQYF. In DNA, the CDR3 is TGTGCCAGCAGTTTTGGCCTCGGGGCGAGTCTGAAAGAGACCCAGTACTTC.

The chain joins TRBV27 to TRBJ1-2; 9 bases map to TRBD1. Germline loops: CDR1 MNHEY, CDR2 SMNVEV (reference sequence). Trimming took 3 bases from V and 5 from J; bases not matched to a gene: 7. The CDR3 spans 15 residues. The CDR3 loop is CASSFTGGGGYGYTF. The CDR3 DNA reads as TGTGCCAGCAGTTTTACAGGGGGCGGTGGTTATGGCTACACCTTC.

The rearrangement links TRBV19 to TRBJ1-5; TRBD1 might be the D (5 bases). The CDR3 covers 14 residues. Germline values: CDR1 LNHDA, CDR2 SQIVND (reference sequence). V was cut by 7 bases and J by 1 base, with 11 bases left in between. The CDR3 DNA reads TGTGCCAGTAAGGTAGGGGTGAGCAATCAGCCCCAGCATTTT. Its protein product is CASKVGVSNQPQHF.

The chain is built from TRBV20-1 and TRBJ2-2; D not certain. V was clipped by 5 bases and J by 7 bases, with 8 bases between them. The CDR3 contains 11 residues. Germline loops: CDR1 DFQATT, CDR2 SNEGSKA (reference sequence). In DNA, the CDR3 is TGCAGTGCTCCATCGGTCGGGGAGCTGTTTTTT. Protein: CSAPSVGELFF.

The chain uses TRBV7-2 and TRBJ2-5, with TRBD1 matching over 9 bases. Germline loops: CDR1 SGHTA, CDR2 FQGNSA. This CDR3 comprises 16 residues. The V gene end was trimmed by 5 bases and the J gene end by 5 bases; junction bases not matched to a gene: 12. CDR3: CASSLVPGQGMETQYF. In DNA form, the CDR3 reads TGTGCCAGCAGCCTCGTCCCGGGACAGGGAATGGAGACCCAGTACTTC.

V gene TRBV27 combines with J gene TRBJ2-2, with 7 positions matching TRBD2. The CDR3 is 15 residues long. Trimming at V came to 3 bases and at J to 8 bases, leaving 9 bases not matched to a gene. CDR1 is MNHEY and CDR2 is SMNVEV in the germline V gene (reference sequence). The CDR3 sequence: CASSLGGAVRGELFF. In nucleotides, the CDR3 is TGTGCCAGCAGTTTGGGAGGGGCGGTCAGGGGGGAGCTGTTTTTT.

The V call is TRBV9, the J call TRBJ1-1; tentative D call: TRBD1 (5 bases). The CDR3 has 15 residues. CDR1 SGDLS and CDR2 YYNGEE come from the germline V gene. V dropped 3 bases and J dropped 1 base, with 13 bases sitting between them. In DNA, the CDR3 is TGTGCCAGCAGCGAGAAGGGGTCCGGGAACACTGAAGCTTTCTTT. Its translation: CASSEKGSGNTEAFF. Supplemented by reference TRBV9 and TRBJ1-1, the full variable domain reads DSGVTQTPKHLITATGQRVTLRCSPRSGDLSVYWYQQSLDQGLQFLIQYYNGEERAKGNILERFSAQQFPDLHSELNLSSLELGDSALYFCASSEKGSGNTEAFFGQGTRLTVV.

The V call is TRBV5-1, the J call TRBJ2-3, with D unresolved. The V gene's germline CDR1 is SGHRS and CDR2 YFSETQ. Trimming removed 7 bases from V and 1 base from J, with 13 bases in between. The CDR3 consists of 14 residues. The CDR3 nucleotides read TGCGCCAGCCATGGATCTGGGGGCACAGATACGCAGTATTTT. Translated, it gives CASHGSGGTDTQYF.

The CDR3 coding sequence is TGTGCCAGCAGCTTGTTGAGGTCCTCCCAAGAGACCCAGTACTTC. Protein: CASSLLRSSQETQYF. This chain joins TRBV5-8 and TRBJ2-5, with unresolved D. The CDR3 extends over 15 amino acids. The V end lost 1 base, the J end lost 1 base, and 11 bases lay between the germline ends. Germline lookup yields CDR1 SGHTS and CDR2 YDEGEE.

The chain has TRBV28 and TRBJ1-5; perhaps TRBD1 as D (5 bases). This CDR3 region has 16 residues. Germline loops: CDR1 MDHEN, CDR2 SYDVKM. Trimming pared 8 bases from V and 0 bases from J, leaving 17 bases between. For the CDR3, the DNA is TGTGCCAGCGAGTCCCCCGGGGCCAATAGCAATCAGCCCCAGCATTTT. Its protein is CASESPGANSNQPQHF.

The chain employs TRBV7-9 and TRBJ2-1, with 9 bases that match TRBD2. The V gene end was trimmed by 1 base and the J gene end by 2 bases; junction bases not matched to a gene: 3. CDR1 is SEHNR and CDR2 is FQNEAQ in the germline V gene (reference sequence). The CDR3 sequence is 16 residues long. CDR3 sequence (DNA): TGTGCCAGCAGCTTAGGGTCTAGCGGGACCTACAATGAGCAGTTCTTC. It translates to CASSLGSSGTYNEQFF.

In this sample, this clone turned up once. The rearrangement uses TRBV5-4 and TRBJ2-7, with D unresolved. The CDR3 runs to 13 residues. Germline V lookup: CDR1 SGHNT, CDR2 YYREEE (reference sequence). Trimming pared 4 bases from V and 4 bases from J, leaving 12 bases between. CDR3 sequence: CASSPGLGYEQYF. Written as DNA, the CDR3 is TGTGCCAGCAGCCCGGGCCTCGGGTACGAGCAGTACTTC.

A single count supports this clone. V and J are TRBV27 and TRBJ2-2; possible D gene TRBD2, 6 bases. CDR3 length equals 16 residues. Looked up from germline, CDR1 is MNHEY and CDR2 is SMNVEV (reference sequence). Trimming took 6 bases from V and 0 from J, leaving 14 bases between them. The CDR3 region is CASRPLAAPNTGELFF. CDR3 bases: TGTGCCAGCAGACCTTTAGCGGCCCCGAACACCGGGGAGCTGTTTTTT.

The V and J genes are TRBV27 and TRBJ1-5; TRBD1 is a possible D gene (6 bases). The CDR3 is 17 amino acids. With 8 bases removed from V and 2 bases from J, the gap between germline ends came to 22 bases. Germline lookup yields CDR1 MNHEY and CDR2 SMNVEV (reference sequence). CDR3 sequence reads: CASPPRGRVRGNQPQHF. The CDR3 bases are TGTGCCAGCCCCCCCCGGGGGCGCGTTAGAGGCAATCAGCCCCAGCATTTT.

This clone was observed a single time. The genes are TRBV6-1 and TRBJ2-5; D remains unclear. V lost 1 base, J lost 5 bases, and 8 bases lay in between. The CDR3 extends over 13 amino acids. Germline CDR1 MNHNS, CDR2 SASEGT. CDR3: CASSEVRSETQYF. The CDR3 DNA sequence: TGTGCCAGCAGTGAAGTCAGGTCGGAGACCCAGTACTTC.

The J gene is TRBJ2-3, the V gene TRBV27; perhaps TRBD2 as D (5 bases). Germline loops: CDR1 MNHEY, CDR2 SMNVEV (reference sequence). Trimming shortened V by 3 bases and J by 0 bases, and 7 bases separated the two germline ends. The CDR3 consists of 14 residues. The CDR3 sequence is CASSFGGSTDTQYF. The CDR3 DNA is TGTGCCAGCAGTTTTGGCGGGAGCACAGATACGCAGTATTTT.

The chain is built from TRBV9 and TRBJ2-3, with 7 positions matching TRBD1. The CDR3 covers 14 residues. Germline V CDR1 and CDR2: SGDLS, YYNGEE. V lost 3 bases, J lost 4 bases, and 5 bases stayed unmatched. The CDR3 bases are TGTGCCAGCAGCGAGACAGGGTATTCAGATACGCAGTATTTT. This gives the protein CASSETGYSDTQYF. Filled out from reference TRBV9 and TRBJ2-3, the complete variable domain reads DSGVTQTPKHLITATGQRVTLRCSPRSGDLSVYWYQQSLDQGLQFLIQYYNGEERAKGNILERFSAQQFPDLHSELNLSSLELGDSALYFCASSETGYSDTQYFGPGTRLTVL.

The chain combines TRBV11-3 with TRBJ2-3; no firm D call. Trimming shortened V by 5 bases and J by 2 bases, and 5 bases separated the two germline ends. Germline assignment: CDR1 SGHNT and CDR2 YENEEA. This CDR3 is 12 amino acids long. The CDR3: CASSLPTDTQYF. The CDR3, as DNA: TGTGCCAGCAGCCTGCCCACAGATACGCAGTATTTT.

This rearrangement joins TRBV9 to TRBJ1-2; maybe TRBD1 (6 bases). Trimming took off 1 base at V and 2 bases at J, with 12 bases between the two ends. This CDR3 has 15 residues. In germline, CDR1 is SGDLS, CDR2 YYNGEE. In DNA form, the CDR3 reads TGTGCCAGCAGCGTACTGAACCAGGGGAACTATGGCTACACCTTC. It specifies CASSVLNQGNYGYTF.

The chain joins TRBV7-2 to TRBJ1-1; 9 bases are shared with TRBD1. The germline V gene has CDR1 SGHTA and CDR2 FQGNSA. There are 12 residues in the CDR3. V was pared by 5 bases and J by 11 bases, with 6 bases of the junction left unmatched. DNA for the CDR3: TGTGCCAGCAGCCCCTATGGACAGGGGGCTTTCTTT. Residues: CASSPYGQGAFF. The complete variable domain, with remaining parts taken from reference TRBV7-2 and TRBJ1-1, reads GAGVSQSPSNKVTEKGKDVELRCDPISGHTALYWYRQSLGQGLEFLIYFQGNSAPDKSGLPSDRFSAERTGGSVSTLTIQRTQQEDSAVYLCASSPYGQGAFFGQGTRLTVV.